This T cell receptor (beta chain) appears in the sequencing data of a study of cytomegalovirus exposure and HLA in healthy donors. Note on this clone: Its antigen is currently unknown.

The V and J ends lost 0 bases and 3 bases respectively, with 6 bases between them. Germline CDR1 reads SEHNR; CDR2 reads FQNEAQ (reference sequence). There are 13 residues in the CDR3. General observations from the study: TCR beta chains numbering approximately 150 were designated cytomegalovirus-associated. An ancestry cluster, one associated with Asian ancestry, reportedly showed fewer N-insertions than the approximately 670-donor mean in a later analysis.

Primers: 60 Vbeta forward and 13 Jbeta reverse. Sequencing was performed with immunoSEQ multiplex PCR; in TCRdb, only in-frame clones are kept and a portion is missing. The repertoire consists of roughly 130,000 clones, with 70% to 90% occurring once and the leading ten covering 5.9%. This receptor was identified in a woman between 40 and 55 years old in good health and CMV-seropositive. The material sequenced was PBMCs. The gene calls are TRBV7-9 and TRBJ2-7; the D gene is possibly TRBD1 (5 bases). The DNA for the CDR3 is TGTGCCAGCAGCTTAGCCGACAGCTACGAGCAGTACTTC. The encoded protein is CASSLADSYEQYF.